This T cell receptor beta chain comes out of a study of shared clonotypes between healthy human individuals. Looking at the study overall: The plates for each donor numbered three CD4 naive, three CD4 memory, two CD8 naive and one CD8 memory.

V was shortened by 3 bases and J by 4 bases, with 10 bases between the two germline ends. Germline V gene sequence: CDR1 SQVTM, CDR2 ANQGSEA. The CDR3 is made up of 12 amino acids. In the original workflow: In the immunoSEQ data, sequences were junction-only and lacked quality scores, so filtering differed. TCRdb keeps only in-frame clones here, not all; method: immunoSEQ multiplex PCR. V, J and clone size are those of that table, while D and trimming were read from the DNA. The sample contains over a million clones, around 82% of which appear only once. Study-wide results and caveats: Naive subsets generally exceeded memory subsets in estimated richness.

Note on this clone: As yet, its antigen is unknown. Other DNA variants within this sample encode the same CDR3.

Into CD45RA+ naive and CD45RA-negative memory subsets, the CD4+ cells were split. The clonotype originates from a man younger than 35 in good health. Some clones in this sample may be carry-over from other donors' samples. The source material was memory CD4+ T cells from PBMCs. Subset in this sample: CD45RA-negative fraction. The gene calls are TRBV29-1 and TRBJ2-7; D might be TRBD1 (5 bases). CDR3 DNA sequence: TGCAGCGTTGAGCAGGGTTCTTACGAGCAGTACTTC. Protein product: CSVEQGSYEQYF.